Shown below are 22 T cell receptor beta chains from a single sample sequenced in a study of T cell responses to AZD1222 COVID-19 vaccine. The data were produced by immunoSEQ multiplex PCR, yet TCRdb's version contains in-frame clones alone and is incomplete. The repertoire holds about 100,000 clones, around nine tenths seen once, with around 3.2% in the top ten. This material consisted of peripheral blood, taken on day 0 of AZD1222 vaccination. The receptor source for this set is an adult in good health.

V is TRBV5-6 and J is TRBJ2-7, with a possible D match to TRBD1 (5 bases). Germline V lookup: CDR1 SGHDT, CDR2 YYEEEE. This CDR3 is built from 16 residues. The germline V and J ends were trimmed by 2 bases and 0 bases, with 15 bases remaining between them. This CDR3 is CASSFPFGARSYEQYF. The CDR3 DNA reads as TGTGCCAGCAGCTTTCCATTTGGGGCTCGCTCCTACGAGCAGTACTTC. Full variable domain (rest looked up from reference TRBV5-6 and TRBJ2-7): DAGVTQSPTHLIKTRGQQVTLRCSPKSGHDTVSWYQQALGQGPQFIFQYYEEEERQRGNFPDRFSGHQFPNYSSELNVNALLLGDSALYLCASSFPFGARSYEQYFGPGTRLTVT.

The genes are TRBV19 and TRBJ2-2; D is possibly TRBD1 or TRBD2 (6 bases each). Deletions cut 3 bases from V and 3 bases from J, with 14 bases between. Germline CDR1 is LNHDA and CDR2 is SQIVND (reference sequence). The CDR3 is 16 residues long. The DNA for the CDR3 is TGTGCCAGTAGTATTTTCGGGGGCGCGGACACCGGGGAGCTGTTTTTT. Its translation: CASSIFGGADTGELFF.

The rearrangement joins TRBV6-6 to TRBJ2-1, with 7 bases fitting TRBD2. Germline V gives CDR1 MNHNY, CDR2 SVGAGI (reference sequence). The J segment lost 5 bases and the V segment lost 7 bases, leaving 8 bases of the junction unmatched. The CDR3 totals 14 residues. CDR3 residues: CASTSLAENNEQFF. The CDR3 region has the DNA TGTGCCAGCACCTCCCTAGCGGAAAACAATGAGCAGTTCTTC.

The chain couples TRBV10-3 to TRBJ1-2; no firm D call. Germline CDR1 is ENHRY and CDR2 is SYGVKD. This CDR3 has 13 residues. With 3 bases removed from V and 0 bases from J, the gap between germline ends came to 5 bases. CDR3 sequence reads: CAISDLANYGYTF. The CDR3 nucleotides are TGTGCCATCAGTGACCTAGCTAACTATGGCTACACCTTC.

CDR3 amino acids: CASSLGGAQSSYEQYF. The CDR3 DNA reads as TGTGCCAGCAGCTTAGGCGGAGCCCAGAGCTCCTACGAGCAGTACTTC. V is TRBV11-2 and J is TRBJ2-7, with unresolved D. The V gene's germline CDR1 is SGHAT and CDR2 FQNNGV. The CDR3 loop spans 16 amino acids. Trimming shortened V by 1 base and J by 0 bases, and 13 bases separated the two germline ends.

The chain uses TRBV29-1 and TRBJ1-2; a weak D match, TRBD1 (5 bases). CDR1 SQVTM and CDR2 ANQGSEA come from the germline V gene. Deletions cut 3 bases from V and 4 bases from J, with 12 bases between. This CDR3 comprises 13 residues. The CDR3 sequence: CSVDQGEGYGYTF. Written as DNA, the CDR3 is TGCAGCGTTGACCAGGGTGAAGGCTATGGCTACACCTTC.

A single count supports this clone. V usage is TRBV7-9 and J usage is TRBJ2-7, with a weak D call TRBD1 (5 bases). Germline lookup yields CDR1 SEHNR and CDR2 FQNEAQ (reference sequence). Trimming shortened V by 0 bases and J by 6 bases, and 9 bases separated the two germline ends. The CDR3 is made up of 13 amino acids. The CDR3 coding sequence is TGTGCCAGCAGCTTAGCAGGGGTAGGCGAGCAGTACTTC. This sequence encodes CASSLAGVGEQYF.

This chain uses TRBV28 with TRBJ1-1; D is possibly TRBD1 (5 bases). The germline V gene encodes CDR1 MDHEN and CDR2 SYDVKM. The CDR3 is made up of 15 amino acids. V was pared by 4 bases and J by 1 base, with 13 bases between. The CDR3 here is CASSSPTERNTEAFF. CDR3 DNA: TGTGCCAGCAGTTCCCCGACAGAAAGGAACACTGAAGCTTTCTTT.

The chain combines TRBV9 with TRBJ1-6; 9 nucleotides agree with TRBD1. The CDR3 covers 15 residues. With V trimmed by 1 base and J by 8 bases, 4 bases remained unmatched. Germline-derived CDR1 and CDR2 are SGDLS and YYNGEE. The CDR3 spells CASSVSDRGHSPLHF. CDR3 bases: TGTGCCAGCAGCGTATCGGACAGGGGTCATTCACCCCTCCACTTT.

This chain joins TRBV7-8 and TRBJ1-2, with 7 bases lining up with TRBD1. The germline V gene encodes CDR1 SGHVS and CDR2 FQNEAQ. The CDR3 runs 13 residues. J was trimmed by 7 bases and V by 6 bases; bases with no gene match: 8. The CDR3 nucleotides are TGTGCCAGCAGTTCCGGGACAGCGCGTGGCTACACCTTC. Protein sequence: CASSSGTARGYTF.

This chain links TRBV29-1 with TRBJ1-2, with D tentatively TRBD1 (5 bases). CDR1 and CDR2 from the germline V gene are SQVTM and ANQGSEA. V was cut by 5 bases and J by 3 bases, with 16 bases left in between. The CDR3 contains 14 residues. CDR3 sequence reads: CSVLGAAGDYGYTF. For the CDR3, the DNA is TGCAGCGTTTTAGGGGCCGCGGGGGACTATGGCTACACCTTC. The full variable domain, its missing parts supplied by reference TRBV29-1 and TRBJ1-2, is SAVISQKPSRDICQRGTSLTIQCQVDSQVTMMFWYRQQPGQSLTLIATANQGSEATYESGFVIDKFPISRPNLTFSTLTVSNMSPEDSSIYLCSVLGAAGDYGYTFGSGTRLTVV.

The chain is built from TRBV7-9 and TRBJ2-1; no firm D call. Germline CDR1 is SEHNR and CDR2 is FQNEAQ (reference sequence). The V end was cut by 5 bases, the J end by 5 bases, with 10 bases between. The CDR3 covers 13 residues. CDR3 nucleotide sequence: TGTGCCAGCAGCCCTGTGCAACACAATGAGCAGTTCTTC. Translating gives CASSPVQHNEQFF.

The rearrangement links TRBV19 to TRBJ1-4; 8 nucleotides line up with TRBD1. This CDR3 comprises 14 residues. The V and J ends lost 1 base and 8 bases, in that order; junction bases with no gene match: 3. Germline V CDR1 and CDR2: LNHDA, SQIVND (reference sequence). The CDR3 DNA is TGTGCCAGTAGTATAGGACAGGGGAGGGAAAAACTGTTTTTT. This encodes CASSIGQGREKLFF.

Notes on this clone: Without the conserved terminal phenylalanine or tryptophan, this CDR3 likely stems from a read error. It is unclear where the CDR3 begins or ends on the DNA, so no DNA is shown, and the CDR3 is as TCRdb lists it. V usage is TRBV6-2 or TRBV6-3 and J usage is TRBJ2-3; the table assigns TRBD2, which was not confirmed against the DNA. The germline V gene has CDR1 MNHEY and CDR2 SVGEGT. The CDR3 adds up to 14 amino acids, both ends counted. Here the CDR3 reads CASSPGLAGVAQNL.

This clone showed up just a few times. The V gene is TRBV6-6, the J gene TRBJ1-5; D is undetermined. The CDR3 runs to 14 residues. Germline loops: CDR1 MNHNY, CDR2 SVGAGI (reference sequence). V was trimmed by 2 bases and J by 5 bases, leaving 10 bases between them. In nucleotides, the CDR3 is TGTGCCAGCAGTTACCGTGGGCTGTATCAGCCCCAGCATTTT. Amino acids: CASSYRGLYQPQHF.

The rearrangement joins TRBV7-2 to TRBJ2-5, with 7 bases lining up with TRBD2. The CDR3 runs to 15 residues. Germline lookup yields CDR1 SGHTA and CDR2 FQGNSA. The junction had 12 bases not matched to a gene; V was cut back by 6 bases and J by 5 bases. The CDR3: CASRPSGPIGETQYF. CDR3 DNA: TGTGCCAGCAGGCCTAGCGGTCCGATCGGGGAGACCCAGTACTTC.

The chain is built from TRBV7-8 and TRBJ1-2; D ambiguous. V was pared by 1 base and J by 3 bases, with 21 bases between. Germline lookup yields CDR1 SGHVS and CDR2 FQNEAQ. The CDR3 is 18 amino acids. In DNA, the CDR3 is TGTGCCAGCAGCTTAGTCCCCGGCACAGCGATATTTGACTATGGCTACACCTTC. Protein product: CASSLVPGTAIFDYGYTF.

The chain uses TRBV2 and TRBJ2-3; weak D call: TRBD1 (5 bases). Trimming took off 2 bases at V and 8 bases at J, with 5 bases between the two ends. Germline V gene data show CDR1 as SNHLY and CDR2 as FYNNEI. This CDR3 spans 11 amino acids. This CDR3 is CASSEQGTQYF. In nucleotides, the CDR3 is TGTGCCAGCAGTGAACAGGGTACGCAGTATTTT. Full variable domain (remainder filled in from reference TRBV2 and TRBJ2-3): EPEVTQTPSHQVTQMGQEVILRCVPISNHLYFYWYRQILGQKVEFLVSFYNNEISEKSEIFDDQFSVERPDGSNFTLKIRSTKLEDSAMYFCASSEQGTQYFGPGTRLTVL.

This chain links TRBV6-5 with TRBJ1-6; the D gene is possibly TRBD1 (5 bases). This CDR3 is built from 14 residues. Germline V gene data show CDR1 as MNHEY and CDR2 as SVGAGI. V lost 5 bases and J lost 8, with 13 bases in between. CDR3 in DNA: TGTGCCAGCAGTCCGCAGGGCGGCCATTCACCCCTCCACTTT. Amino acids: CASSPQGGHSPLHF.

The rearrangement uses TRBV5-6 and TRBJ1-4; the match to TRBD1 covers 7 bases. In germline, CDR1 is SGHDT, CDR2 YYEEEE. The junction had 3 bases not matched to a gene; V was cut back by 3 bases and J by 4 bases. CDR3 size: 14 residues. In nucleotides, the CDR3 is TGTGCCAGCAGCTGGGGACAGATTAATGAAAAACTGTTTTTT. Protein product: CASSWGQINEKLFF.

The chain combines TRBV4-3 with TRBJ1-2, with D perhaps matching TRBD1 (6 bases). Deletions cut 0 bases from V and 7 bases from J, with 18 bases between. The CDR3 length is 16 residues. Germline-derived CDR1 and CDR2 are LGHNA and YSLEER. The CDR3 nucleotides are TGCGCCAGCAGCCAAGACAGACAGGCGTCCGCCCGTGGCTACACCTTC. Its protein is CASSQDRQASARGYTF.

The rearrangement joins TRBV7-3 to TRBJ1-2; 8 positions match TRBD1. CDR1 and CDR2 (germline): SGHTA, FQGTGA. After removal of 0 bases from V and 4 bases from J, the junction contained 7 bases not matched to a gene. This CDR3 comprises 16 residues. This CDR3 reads CASSLTSRTGSYGYTF. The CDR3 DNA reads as TGTGCCAGCAGCTTAACGTCGCGGACAGGGTCCTATGGCTACACCTTC. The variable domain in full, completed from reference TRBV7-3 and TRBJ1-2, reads GAGVSQTPSNKVTEKGKYVELRCDPISGHTALYWYRQSLGQGPEFLIYFQGTGAADDSGLPNDRFFAVRPEGSVSTLKIQRTERGDSAVYLCASSLTSRTGSYGYTFGSGTRLTVV.